This TCR beta chain emerged from a study of T cells after yellow fever vaccination. Overall study: It was SMART-Seq v4 Ultra Low Input that prepared the fractions with low cell numbers. Study-wide results and limits: When the response was secondary, it was weaker but reached its peak faster, day 5 versus 15.

This clonotype was seen at least ten times. Antigen unknown. Using its own MiXCR run on the 5' RACE reads, TCRdb lists one record per CDR3 protein. The sample carries 150,000 to 200,000 distinct CDR3 sequences, around 7.2% recorded once. Per the germline V gene, CDR1 is MNHEY and CDR2 is SVGEGT. The length of the CDR3 is 16 residues. V lost 6 bases, J lost 3 bases, and 10 bases stayed unmatched. The source material was CD4+ T cells sorted from PBMCs, sampled around 5 days after the first yellow fever vaccination. This chain joins TRBV6-2 or TRBV6-3 and TRBJ2-7; 11 nucleotides line up with TRBD1. The sequence derives from a man between 18 and 29 years old who received the YFV17D yellow fever vaccine. CDR3 DNA: TGTGCCAGCAGCATACGAAGAGGGACAGGGGGCTACGAGCAGTACTTC. It is translated as CASSIRRGTGGYEQYF.